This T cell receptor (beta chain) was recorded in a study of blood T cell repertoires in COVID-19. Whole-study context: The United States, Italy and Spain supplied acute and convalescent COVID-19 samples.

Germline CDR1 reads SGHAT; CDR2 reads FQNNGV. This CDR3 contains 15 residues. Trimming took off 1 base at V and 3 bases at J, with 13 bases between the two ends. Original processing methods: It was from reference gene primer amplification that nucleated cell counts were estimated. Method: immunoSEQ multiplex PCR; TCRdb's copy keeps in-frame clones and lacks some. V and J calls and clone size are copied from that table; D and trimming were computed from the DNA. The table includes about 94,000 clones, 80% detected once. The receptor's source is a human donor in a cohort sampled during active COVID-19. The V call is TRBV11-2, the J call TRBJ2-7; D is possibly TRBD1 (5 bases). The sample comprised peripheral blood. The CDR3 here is CASSLGHPDSYEQYF. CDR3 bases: TGTGCCAGCAGCTTAGGCCACCCTGACAGCTACGAGCAGTACTTC.